One T cell receptor beta chain is described in this entry. Antigen: not known. This record comes from a study of CD4 T cells in relation to SARS-CoV-2 and coronaviruses. Study at large: After around 10 days of antigen culture, PBMC TCR beta CDR3s were sequenced.

The method was immunoSEQ multiplex PCR; TCRdb's version includes in-frame clones alone and lacks a portion of them. Among 35,000 or so clones listed, under 85% were seen once. Germline CDR1 and CDR2: ENHRY and SYGVKD. With 5 bases removed from V and 7 bases from J, the gap between germline ends came to 11 bases. The CDR3 sequence is 13 residues long. The source of this sequence is an adult with COVID-19. Sequencing was carried out using memory CD4+ T cells from PBMCs, cultured in vitro. The V and J genes are TRBV10-3 and TRBJ1-4; tentatively, D is TRBD1 (5 bases). CDR3 nucleotide sequence: TGTGCCATCAGTAGGGAAAGGGGTGAAAAACTGTTTTTT. This gives the protein CAISRERGEKLFF.